This entry is about one T cell receptor beta chain. This entry comes from a study of blood T cells in healthy people across ages. The V gene's germline CDR1 is SGHRS and CDR2 YFSETQ. J lost 4 bases, V lost 1 base, and 5 bases had no gene match. There are 15 residues in the CDR3. A second PCR, run for roughly 7 to 12 cycles, used a sample-barcoded 5' primer plus a J-beta primer mix. TCRdb ran MiXCR on the 5' RACE reads and lists one entry per CDR3 protein. Here the sample spans over 1,200,000 distinct CDR3 sequences, roughly 60% being singletons. This sequence joins TRBV5-1 and TRBJ1-1, with TRBD1 matching 9 bases. Sequences were obtained from blood. The clonotype was recovered from a man in his late teens or twenties in good health. CDR3 bases: TGCGCCAGCAGCTTGCCGACAGGGGGGACCACTGAAGCTTTCTTT. This codes for CASSLPTGGTTEAFF.